This paragraph covers one T cell receptor beta chain sequence. Its antigen is as yet unknown. The CDR3 loop spans 16 amino acids. Germline V CDR1 and CDR2: SGHRS, YFSETQ. Trimming took 0 bases from V and 7 from J, leaving 19 bases between them. The data originate from a study of cytomegalovirus exposure and HLA in healthy donors. Study-level points and caveats: Rarity held for most TCR sequences, but there were some public TCRs that occurred in many donors.

PCR amplification relied on 60 Vbeta primers (plus 13 Jbeta primers). Libraries were prepared by immunoSEQ multiplex PCR; TCRdb keeps only in-frame clonotypes and omits some of them. The sample has 84,000 or so clones, approximately 80% seen once. This clonotype was obtained from a man aged 30-40 years in good health and CMV-seronegative. The V gene is TRBV5-1, the J gene TRBJ1-2; possibly TRBD1 for D (6 bases). The sample consisted of PBMCs. CDR3 region: CASSLVPGDTAIGYTF. CDR3 DNA: TGCGCCAGCAGCTTGGTCCCTGGGGACACCGCTATTGGCTACACCTTC.